Below, 13 T cell receptor beta chains from the same sample are listed, as sequenced in a study of untreated major depressive disorder. TCRdb's copy holds only in-frame clones and misses some; the assay was immunoSEQ multiplex PCR. Here the sample spans tens of thousands of clones, about 90% being singletons. Source material: CD4+ T cells from PBMCs. All receptors derive from a woman in her 30s in good health.

The J gene is TRBJ1-2, the V gene TRBV7-2, with TRBD1 as a possible D gene (6 bases). The CDR3 totals 12 residues. The germline V and J ends were trimmed by 6 bases and 5 bases, with 10 bases remaining between them. Germline CDR1 is SGHTA and CDR2 is FQGNSA. CDR3 coding DNA: TGTGCCAGCAGTGGAAGGGGGTATGGCTACACCTTC. It specifies CASSGRGYGYTF.

CDR3 protein: CAWSAGYGYTF. CDR3 coding DNA: TGTGCCTGGAGTGCAGGGTATGGCTACACCTTC. This chain joins TRBV30 and TRBJ1-2, with a weak D call TRBD1 (5 bases). CDR3 size: 11 residues. Germline values: CDR1 GTSNPN, CDR2 SVGIG (reference sequence). The V end was cut by 1 base, the J end by 5 bases, with 5 bases between.

CDR3 coding DNA: TGTGCCAGCAGCTTAGCGCCAGGGGCCGCCTACGAGCAGTACTTC. Encoded protein: CASSLAPGAAYEQYF. The chain has TRBV7-2 and TRBJ2-7; D possibly corresponds to TRBD1 (6 bases). V was pared by 0 bases and J by 2 bases, with 11 bases between. The CDR3 consists of 15 residues. Germline V gene sequence: CDR1 SGHTA, CDR2 FQGNSA.

J is TRBJ2-5 and V is TRBV28; no clear D gene. The CDR3 loop spans 13 amino acids. Germline V gene lookup returns CDR1 MDHEN and CDR2 SYDVKM. The ends were cut back, 5 bases at V and 4 bases at J, with 11 bases in the middle. DNA of the CDR3: TGTGCCAGCAGTACCCCCATCCGAGAGACCCAGTACTTC. This sequence encodes CASSTPIRETQYF.

In its sample, this clone was seen a few times. This chain joins TRBV27 and TRBJ1-5; D not resolved. Germline assignment: CDR1 MNHEY and CDR2 SMNVEV (reference sequence). The CDR3 covers 15 residues. Trimming left V 2 bases short and J 1 base short, with 9 bases between. In DNA, the CDR3 is TGTGCCAGCAGTTTAGTTAGGATGAGCAATCAGCCCCAGCATTTT. This translates into CASSLVRMSNQPQHF.

The chain links TRBV20-1 to TRBJ1-5, with unresolved D. The CDR3 has 11 amino acids. Germline CDR1 and CDR2: DFQATT and SNEGSKA (reference sequence). V lost 0 bases, J lost 11 bases, and 8 bases lay in between. The CDR3 is CSARDIAAQHF. In DNA form, the CDR3 reads TGCAGTGCTAGAGATATCGCCGCCCAGCATTTT.

The V gene is TRBV7-2, the J gene TRBJ2-7; D may be TRBD1 (6 bases). The CDR3 sequence is 16 residues long. Trimming left V 4 bases short and J 0 bases short, with 16 bases between. Germline V gene lookup returns CDR1 SGHTA and CDR2 FQGNSA. The CDR3 DNA is TGTGCCAGCAGCTCCACACGGGACAAGAGCTCCTACGAGCAGTACTTC. This gives the protein CASSSTRDKSSYEQYF.

The rearrangement links TRBV9 to TRBJ1-6, with TRBD1 matching 9 bases. The length of the CDR3 is 14 residues. The V and J ends lost 4 bases and 7 bases, in that order; junction bases with no gene match: 3. CDR1 is SGDLS and CDR2 is YYNGEE in the germline V gene. CDR3 sequence: CASSLGQGNSPLHF. The CDR3 DNA follows: TGTGCCAGCAGCCTAGGACAGGGGAATTCACCCCTCCACTTT.

The chain recombines TRBV30 with TRBJ2-1; perhaps TRBD2 as D (5 bases). The V end lost 3 bases, the J end lost 2 bases, and 8 bases lay between the germline ends. This CDR3 has 13 residues. Germline CDR1 is GTSNPN and CDR2 is SVGIG (reference sequence). This chain's CDR3 is CAWSRDAYNEQFF. The CDR3 nucleotides are TGTGCCTGGAGCCGGGATGCCTACAATGAGCAGTTCTTC.

This chain connects TRBV7-9 to TRBJ2-7; TRBD1 agrees at 8 bases. Germline CDR1 is SEHNR and CDR2 is FQNEAQ (reference sequence). After removal of 5 bases from V and 4 bases from J, the junction contained 7 bases not matched to a gene. This CDR3 spans 14 amino acids. The CDR3 loop reads CASSGTGTGYEQYF. The CDR3, as DNA: TGTGCCAGCAGCGGGACCGGGACAGGTTACGAGCAGTACTTC.

This chain connects TRBV4-3 to TRBJ2-3; 9 bases fit TRBD1. The germline V gene has CDR1 LGHNA and CDR2 YSLEER. This CDR3 is built from 16 residues. The V and J ends lost 1 base and 5 bases, in that order; junction bases with no gene match: 7. CDR3 coding DNA: TGCGCCAGCAGCCAAGGACAACAGGGGGCAGGAGATACGCAGTATTTT. Residues: CASSQGQQGAGDTQYF.

This chain joins TRBV14 and TRBJ1-2, with 9 bases aligning to TRBD1. The CDR3 has 15 amino acids. Trimming took 0 bases from V and 4 from J; bases not matched to a gene: 3. Per germline, CDR1 SGHDN and CDR2 FVKESK. DNA for the CDR3: TGTGCCAGCAGCCAAGACGGGACAGGGTCCTATGGCTACACCTTC. Its translation is CASSQDGTGSYGYTF. Full variable domain (remainder filled in from reference TRBV14 and TRBJ1-2): EAGVTQFPSHSVIEKGQTVTLRCDPISGHDNLYWYRRVMGKEIKFLLHFVKESKQDESGMPNNRFLAERTGGTYSTLKVQPAELEDSGVYFCASSQDGTGSYGYTFGSGTRLTVV.

The J gene is TRBJ2-5, the V gene TRBV27; TRBD1 matches at 9 bases. With V trimmed by 6 bases and J by 4 bases, 3 bases remained unmatched. The V gene's germline CDR1 is MNHEY and CDR2 SMNVEV (reference sequence). The length of the CDR3 is 13 residues. CDR3 in amino acids: CASRGQGRETQYF. CDR3 nucleotide sequence: TGTGCCAGCAGGGGACAGGGTAGAGAGACCCAGTACTTC.